This TCR beta chain stems from a study of a mutant IDH1 vaccine in newly diagnosed glioma. Across the whole study: Patients, over weeks 1, 3, 5, 7, 11, 15, 19 and 23, received a total of eight vaccinations. Vaccines began 4-6 weeks after radiotherapy alone, or with temozolomide cycles. Therapy received beforehand was radiotherapy, temozolomide, or both, with most patients given both.

To note about this clone: The antigen is unknown.

The CDR3 has 10 amino acids. With 6 bases removed from V and 10 bases from J, the gap between germline ends came to 10 bases. The germline V gene has CDR1 DFQATT and CDR2 SNEGSKA (reference sequence). The method was immunoSEQ multiplex PCR; TCRdb's version includes in-frame clones alone and lacks a portion of them. The table includes some 60,000 clones, about four fifths detected once. Study-level points and caveats: It was approximately 92% of patients that developed vaccine-induced immune responses.

Described time point: week 11, during vaccination. Alongside topical imiquimod, each dose of vaccine comprised 300 ug of mutant IDH1 20-mer peptide. The receptor was isolated from a young man with glioma. Sequenced here: PBMCs, sampled from a glioma patient whose treatment included an IDH1 peptide vaccine. The V and J genes are TRBV20-1 and TRBJ2-4; D perhaps matches TRBD1 (6 bases). In DNA form, the CDR3 reads TGCAGTGCCCCCCAGGGGATTCAGTACTTC. Translation gives CSAPQGIQYF.